In this sample, the clone carrying this T cell receptor beta chain turned up once. Its antigen is not identified. PCR primers comprised 60 Vbeta and 13 Jbeta primers. Profiling relied on immunoSEQ multiplex PCR, and the TCRdb table lists in-frame clones only, not all of them. The sample yields under 200,000 clones, over 75% seen once. These data are taken from a study of cytomegalovirus exposure and HLA in healthy donors. Overall study findings and caveats: Compared with the approximately 670-donor mean, an Asian-associated ancestry cluster reportedly had fewer N-insertions, according to a later analysis. In a later analysis, several top co-occurrence clusters appeared linked to parvovirus B19, influenza, CMV and Epstein-Barr virus.

This CDR3 is 15 amino acids long. From germline, CDR1 is SGHVS and CDR2 FNYEAQ. V dropped 5 bases and J dropped 1 base, with 14 bases sitting between them. The TCR comes from a woman between 45 and 65 years old in good health and CMV-seropositive. Sequenced input: PBMCs. This rearrangement joins TRBV7-6 to TRBJ1-1; a possible D gene is TRBD1 (5 bases). CDR3 sequence (DNA): TGTGCCAGCAGCCTATCCCAAACAGGGAACACTGAAGCTTTCTTT. Translation: CASSLSQTGNTEAFF.